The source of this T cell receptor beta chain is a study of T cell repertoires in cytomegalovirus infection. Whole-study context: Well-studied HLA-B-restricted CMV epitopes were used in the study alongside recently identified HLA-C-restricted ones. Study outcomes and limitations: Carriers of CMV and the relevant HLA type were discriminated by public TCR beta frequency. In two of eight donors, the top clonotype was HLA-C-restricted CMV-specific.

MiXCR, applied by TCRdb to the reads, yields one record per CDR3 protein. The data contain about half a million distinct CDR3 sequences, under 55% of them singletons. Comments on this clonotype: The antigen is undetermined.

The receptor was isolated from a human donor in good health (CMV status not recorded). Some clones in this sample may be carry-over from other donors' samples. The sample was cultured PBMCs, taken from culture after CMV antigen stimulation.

In nucleotides, the CDR3 is TGCGCCAGCAGAACGGGGGCAGGAGGATCACCCCTCCACTTT. Translating it yields CASRTGAGGSPLHF. The rearrangement uses TRBV10-2 and TRBJ1-6, with TRBD1 as a possible D gene (6 bases). V gave up 6 bases and J gave up 10 bases, with 16 bases separating them. CDR1 is WSHSY, CDR2 SAAADI, per germline. The CDR3 loop spans 14 amino acids.